The 21 T cell receptor beta chains listed next were all sequenced from one sample in a study of blood T cell repertoires in COVID-19. Method: immunoSEQ multiplex PCR; TCRdb's copy keeps in-frame clones and lacks some. Among some 190,000 clones, about 80% were seen once, and the ten largest hold under 15%. Sequencing was performed on PBMCs or T cells enriched from blood (not recorded which). These receptors came from a man aged 55-75 years who had been exposed to COVID-19.

In this sample, this clone turned up a few times. The genes are TRBV3-1 (or the pseudogene TRBV3-2) and TRBJ1-2; no definite D call. Deletions cut 4 bases from V and 8 bases from J, with 8 bases between. The V gene's germline CDR1 is LGHDT and CDR2 YNNKEL (reference sequence). CDR3 length: 11 residues. The CDR3 DNA reads TGTGCCAGCAGCCTTTACGGGGGCTACACCTTC. Translated: CASSLYGGYTF.

In the case of this clone: The same CDR3 also results from other DNA sequences found in this sample. The genes are TRBV30 and TRBJ1-5, with D possibly being TRBD1 (5 bases). CDR3 length: 13 residues. V gave up 0 bases and J gave up 4 bases, with 7 bases separating them. Germline CDR1 GTSNPN, CDR2 SVGIG (reference sequence). The CDR3 nucleotides read TGTGCCTGGAGTGTGGGGGGGAATCAGCCCCAGCATTTT. It is translated as CAWSVGGNQPQHF.

CDR3 in DNA: TGCAGCGCCGGGACAGGGGGCGCGGAGGGCTACACCTTC. Translated, it gives CSAGTGGAEGYTF. The V and J genes are TRBV29-1 and TRBJ1-2; 12 positions agree with TRBD1. The CDR3 covers 13 residues. The germline V gene encodes CDR1 SQVTM and CDR2 ANQGSEA. Trimming cost V 7 bases and J 8 bases; bases outside gene matches: 8.

This clone was seen only a few times. V and J are TRBV29-1 and TRBJ1-2, with TRBD1 matching over 7 bases. The CDR3 extends over 13 amino acids. Trimming at V came to 2 bases and at J to 3 bases, leaving 3 bases not matched to a gene. Germline lookup yields CDR1 SQVTM and CDR2 ANQGSEA. In nucleotides, the CDR3 is TGCAGCGTTGAACAGGGGGACGACTATGGCTACACCTTC. It specifies CSVEQGDDYGYTF.

The CDR3 reads CASSYQGVRDEQYF. The CDR3 nucleotides read TGTGCCAGCAGTTATCAGGGGGTACGCGACGAGCAGTACTTC. The chain combines TRBV28 with TRBJ2-7; 7 bases line up with TRBD1. From germline, CDR1 is MDHEN and CDR2 SYDVKM. V dropped 4 bases and J dropped 5; count of bases not matched to a gene: 8. The CDR3 is made up of 14 amino acids.

V and J are TRBV19 and TRBJ2-7, with a weak D call TRBD2 (5 bases). The CDR3 is made up of 14 amino acids. Germline CDR1 LNHDA, CDR2 SQIVND (reference sequence). The V gene lost 9 bases and the J gene lost 2 bases, with 17 bases spanning the gap. The CDR3 coding sequence is TGTGCCAGGGGCCATCCGGAGGTCGCCTACGAGCAGTACTTC. Its translation: CARGHPEVAYEQYF.

The V gene is TRBV30, the J gene TRBJ1-6; 11 positions agree with TRBD1. The V segment lost 3 bases and the J segment 7 bases; nucleotides outside the gene matches: 5. From germline, CDR1 is GTSNPN and CDR2 SVGIG (reference sequence). The CDR3 covers 15 residues. The CDR3 sequence: CAWRTDRGPNSPLHF. CDR3 DNA: TGTGCCTGGAGAACGGACAGGGGGCCGAATTCACCCCTCCACTTT.

Many counts were recorded for this clone. This sequence joins TRBV28 and TRBJ2-1; 9 nucleotides line up with TRBD2. The CDR3 has 18 amino acids. V was clipped by 6 bases and J by 4 bases; unmatched bases: 16. CDR1 MDHEN and CDR2 SYDVKM come from the germline V gene. The CDR3 is CASRPLAGLTNSYNEQFF. CDR3 DNA: TGTGCCAGCAGACCTCTAGCGGGGTTAACCAATTCATACAATGAGCAGTTCTTC.

This clone was recorded only once. The chain employs TRBV28 and TRBJ2-2; D remains ambiguous. The CDR3 totals 12 residues. The V gene's germline CDR1 is MDHEN and CDR2 SYDVKM. The V and J ends lost 7 bases and 7 bases respectively, with 10 bases between them. The CDR3 coding sequence is TGTGCCAGCACCGGGTTGGTCGGGGAGCTGTTTTTT. Its translation: CASTGLVGELFF.

The CDR3 bases are TGTGCCAGCAGCCAAGGAATGCCTTTTAACACCTTGTATGGCTACACCTTC. Translating gives CASSQGMPFNTLYGYTF. The J gene is TRBJ1-2, the V gene TRBV3-1 (or the pseudogene TRBV3-2); D gene ambiguous. V lost 1 base and J lost 5, with 20 bases in between. Germline values: CDR1 LGHDT, CDR2 YNNKEL (reference sequence). This CDR3 has 17 residues.

This clone was found a few times. The chain recombines TRBV10-2 with TRBJ2-7, with a possible D match to TRBD1 (6 bases). CDR1 is WSHSY, CDR2 SAAADI, per germline. Trimming pared 7 bases from V and 0 bases from J, leaving 10 bases between. CDR3 length: 13 residues. The CDR3 loop is CASTETGSYEQYF. CDR3 sequence (DNA): TGCGCCAGCACAGAGACAGGCTCCTACGAGCAGTACTTC.

Comments on this clone: The junction and the germline gene differ at one end; a read error may be behind it. Other DNA sequences in the sample encode the same CDR3. J is TRBJ2-7 and V is TRBV2; TRBD2 matches at 8 bases. This CDR3 contains 15 residues. CDR1 and CDR2 from the germline V gene are SNHLY and FYNNEI. The CDR3: CASSEGPSGSYEQYF. Written as DNA, the CDR3 is TGTGCCAGCAGCGAAGGTCCGAGCGGGAGCTACGAGCAGTACTTC.

This chain links TRBV11-1 with TRBJ2-1, with 9 bases fitting TRBD2. V trimming: 5 bases; J trimming: 10 bases; junction bases outside the gene matches: 9. The germline CDR1 and CDR2 sequences are SGHAT and FQDESV (reference sequence). The CDR3 is 14 amino acids. Here the CDR3 reads CASSAWTSANEQFF. CDR3 bases: TGTGCCAGCAGCGCCTGGACTAGCGCGAACGAGCAGTTCTTC.

The chain is built from TRBV5-6 and TRBJ1-1; D unresolved. V lost 0 bases and J lost 10, with 10 bases in between. The CDR3 length is 12 residues. The germline V gene encodes CDR1 SGHDT and CDR2 YYEEEE. This chain's CDR3 is CASSLAGLGAFF. The CDR3, as DNA: TGTGCCAGCAGCTTGGCAGGATTGGGAGCTTTCTTT. Using reference TRBV5-6 and TRBJ1-1 for the parts outside the CDR3, the full variable domain is DAGVTQSPTHLIKTRGQQVTLRCSPKSGHDTVSWYQQALGQGPQFIFQYYEEEERQRGNFPDRFSGHQFPNYSSELNVNALLLGDSALYLCASSLAGLGAFFGQGTRLTVV.

This chain links TRBV9 with TRBJ1-1, with a possible D match to TRBD1 (6 bases). The CDR3 is made up of 14 amino acids. Germline V gene data show CDR1 as SGDLS and CDR2 as YYNGEE. Trimming took off 4 bases at V and 4 bases at J, with 14 bases between the two ends. CDR3: CASSLVPGVTEAFF. For the CDR3, the DNA is TGTGCCAGCAGCTTAGTTCCAGGGGTCACTGAAGCTTTCTTT.

The sample holds one count of this clone. The chain carries TRBV5-4 and TRBJ2-3, with TRBD2 matching 8 bases. The V segment lost 4 bases and the J segment 2 bases; nucleotides outside the gene matches: 9. Per germline, CDR1 SGHNT and CDR2 YYREEE (reference sequence). The CDR3 is 16 amino acids. As DNA, the CDR3 is TGTGCCAGCAGCCCAGGACTAGCCCTAAACACAGATACGCAGTATTTT. This codes for CASSPGLALNTDTQYF.

This chain uses TRBV7-6 with TRBJ2-7, with 8 positions matching TRBD2. This CDR3 spans 17 amino acids. With V trimmed by 6 bases and J by 5 bases, 18 bases remained unmatched. The germline V gene encodes CDR1 SGHVS and CDR2 FNYEAQ. DNA for the CDR3: TGTGCCAGCAGTTCGGGGGGGAAAATTGCCCTTGTACACGAGCAGTACTTC. Protein sequence: CASSSGGKIALVHEQYF.

CDR3 DNA sequence: TGTGCCAGCCTAAACAGGGGAGGAAACACCATATATTTT. This encodes CASLNRGGNTIYF. V and J are TRBV27 and TRBJ1-3; TRBD1 aligns across 7 bases. Germline V gene data show CDR1 as MNHEY and CDR2 as SMNVEV (reference sequence). The V segment lost 8 bases and the J segment 4 bases; nucleotides outside the gene matches: 5. The CDR3 loop spans 13 amino acids.

The chain carries TRBV28 and TRBJ1-1; D unresolved. V was cut by 2 bases and J by 1 base, with 11 bases left in between. Per the germline V gene, CDR1 is MDHEN and CDR2 is SYDVKM. This CDR3 spans 15 amino acids. The CDR3 here is CASSLRLRGNTEAFF. The CDR3 bases are TGTGCCAGCAGTTTACGCTTGCGGGGGAACACTGAAGCTTTCTTT.

V gene TRBV5-4 combines with J gene TRBJ2-5; maybe TRBD2 (5 bases). Germline CDR1 SGHNT, CDR2 YYREEE (reference sequence). V lost 0 bases and J lost 3, with 12 bases in between. The CDR3 is 15 amino acids. The CDR3 DNA is TGTGCCAGCAGCTTGGGTCCAGCGGTAAAAGAGACCCAGTACTTC. Its translation: CASSLGPAVKETQYF.

The chain has TRBV10-3 and TRBJ2-1, with 9 nucleotides matching TRBD1. The length of the CDR3 is 14 residues. Germline V gives CDR1 ENHRY, CDR2 SYGVKD. J was trimmed by 12 bases and V by 4 bases; bases with no gene match: 10. The CDR3 is CAISGDRDRVGQFF. The CDR3 DNA sequence: TGTGCCATCAGTGGGGACAGGGATCGTGTAGGGCAGTTCTTC.